Listed below are T cell receptor beta chains from one sample, sequenced in a study of blood T cell repertoires in COVID-19. Profiled with immunoSEQ multiplex PCR; TCRdb holds only in-frame clones, not every one. The top ten clones hold 13% of a sample with over 150,000 clones, 70% to 85% of them seen once. Input material: peripheral blood. These receptors were taken from a human donor in a cohort sampled during active COVID-19. The CDR3 runs from the conserved cysteine through the conserved F or W. The order of the fields is clone size, CDR3 length, V gene, D gene, J gene, CDR3 protein, CDR3 DNA. A D gene is named only where the DNA matches it firmly. Size tells how often a clone was seen (once, few, many) or the class of an expanded clone, and some rows leave it out.

few	12	TRBV5-1	-	TRBJ2-1	CASSTTDNEQFF	TGCGCCAGCAGCACAACCGACAATGAGCAGTTCTTC
-	15	TRBV2	-	TRBJ1-3	CASSEGGWAGNTIYF	TGTGCCAGCAGTGAAGGCGGGTGGGCTGGAAACACCATATATTTT
-	14	TRBV24-1	TRBD2	TRBJ2-1	CATSTGTRQNEQFF	TGTGCCACCAGTACCGGGACTAGACAGAATGAGCAGTTCTTC
-	17	TRBV2	-	TRBJ2-2	CASSGAAGRFNTGELFF	TGTGCCAGCAGTGGGGCCGCGGGACGGTTTAACACCGGGGAGCTGTTTTTT
-	14	TRBV28	-	TRBJ2-7	CASSLYRDNYEQYF	TGTGCCAGCAGTTTATACCGGGACAACTACGAGCAGTACTTC
-	13	TRBV5-1	-	TRBJ2-3	CASSYDSTDTQYF	TGCGCCAGCAGCTACGACTCCACAGATACGCAGTATTTT
-	15	TRBV6-5	TRBD1	TRBJ1-6	CASNRQGSYNSPLHF	TGTGCCAGCAACAGACAGGGCTCCTATAATTCACCCCTCCACTTT
-	13	TRBV29-1	-	TRBJ1-1	CSAWTWGDTEAFF	TGCAGCGCTTGGACCTGGGGGGACACTGAAGCTTTCTTT
many	14	TRBV6-2/TRBV6-3	TRBD2	TRBJ2-1	CASSYGTTGTKLFF	TGTGCCAGCAGTTACGGAACAACCGGGACTAAACTCTTCTTC
-	15	TRBV5-4	TRBD1	TRBJ1-3	CASSFDRGSGNTIYF	TGTGCCAGCAGCTTTGACAGGGGCTCTGGAAACACCATATATTTT
-	16	TRBV2	-	TRBJ1-4	CASSGRGAGENEKLFF	TGTGCCAGCAGTGGGCGTGGGGCAGGTGAAAATGAAAAACTGTTTTTT
-	15	TRBV6-2/TRBV6-3	TRBD1	TRBJ2-7	CASSVTGTGGYEQYF	TGTGCCAGCAGTGTTACCGGGACAGGGGGTTACGAGCAGTACTTC
-	14	TRBV5-4	TRBD1	TRBJ2-2	CASSATGAAGELFF	TGTGCCAGCAGCGCGACAGGGGCGGCCGGGGAGCTGTTTTTT
-	14	TRBV24-1	-	TRBJ2-5	CATSDRRGPETQYF	TGTGCCACCAGTGACCGGAGGGGGCCGGAGACCCAGTACTTC
few	16	TRBV11-2	-	TRBJ2-3	CASSLGAGASTDTQYF	TGTGCCAGCAGCTTAGGGGCAGGGGCTAGCACAGATACGCAGTATTTT
-	18	TRBV11-2	TRBD2	TRBJ2-2	CASSLVSGRPMITGELFF	TGTGCCAGCAGCTTAGTGAGCGGGAGGCCAATGATTACCGGGGAGCTGTTTTTT
few	14	TRBV2	-	TRBJ1-2	CASRVNRARYGYTF	TGTGCCAGCAGGGTTAACAGGGCTAGGTATGGCTACACCTTC
-	12	TRBV9	-	TRBJ1-1	CASSAIDREAFF	TGTGCCAGCAGCGCGATCGACAGGGAAGCTTTCTTT
once	15	TRBV7-2	-	TRBJ1-2	CASSLAQGGNYGYTF	TGTGCCAGCAGCTTAGCCCAGGGTGGTAACTATGGCTACACCTTC
-	14	TRBV28	-	TRBJ1-5	CATRQPYSNQPQHF	TGTGCCACCAGACAGCCTTATAGCAATCAGCCCCAGCATTTT
-	14	TRBV3-1/TRBV3-2	-	TRBJ2-1	CASSQGGAYNEQFF	TGTGCCAGCAGCCAAGGGGGCGCCTACAATGAGCAGTTCTTC
few	15	TRBV7-2	TRBD2	TRBJ2-7	CASSLGTSGSYEQYF	TGTGCCAGCAGCTTAGGGACTAGCGGCTCCTACGAGCAGTACTTC
-	13	TRBV5-1	-	TRBJ2-3	CASSIDGRDTQYF	TGCGCCAGCAGTATAGACGGGAGAGATACGCAGTATTTT
-	13	TRBV7-9	-	TRBJ2-7	CASSLAGVLEQYF	TGTGCCAGCAGCTTAGCGGGAGTACTCGAGCAGTACTTC
-	18	TRBV5-4	-	TRBJ2-7	CASSLLRFGGRGPYEQYF	TGTGCCAGCAGCTTGTTGCGGTTCGGAGGAAGAGGACCCTACGAGCAGTACTTC
many	16	TRBV20-1	TRBD1	TRBJ1-1	CSASNRGRNTNTEAFF	TGCAGTGCTAGTAACAGGGGGCGAAATACCAACACTGAAGCTTTCTTT
-	15	TRBV6-5	-	TRBJ2-4	CATKRDYLTKNIQYF	TGTGCCACCAAACGGGATTACCTAACCAAAAACATTCAGTACTTC
-	13	TRBV5-1	TRBD1	TRBJ1-2	CATSRDREYGYTF	TGCGCCACCAGTAGGGACAGGGAATATGGCTACACCTTC
-	16	TRBV24-1	-	TRBJ1-4	CATSAEQGPRNEKLFF	TGTGCCACCAGTGCCGAACAGGGCCCGCGGAATGAAAAACTGTTTTTT
once	15	TRBV5-1	-	TRBJ2-5	CASSSSPDEGETQYF	TGCGCCAGCAGTAGTTCCCCGGATGAGGGAGAGACCCAGTACTTC
-	16	TRBV27	-	TRBJ2-1	CASSLTGPGTDGEQFF	TGTGCCAGCAGTCTAACAGGGCCTGGAACCGATGGTGAGCAGTTCTTC
-	15	TRBV2	-	TRBJ2-3	CASKDGRSGTDTQYF	TGTGCCAGCAAAGACGGGAGATCGGGCACAGATACGCAGTATTTT
-	17	TRBV19	TRBD2	TRBJ2-5	CASSPCLSGALGETQYF	TGTGCCAGTAGTCCCTGCCTTAGCGGGGCGCTGGGAGAGACCCAGTACTTC
-	16	TRBV27	TRBD2	TRBJ2-7	CASRTQLAGPLYEQYF	TGTGCCAGCAGGACCCAACTAGCGGGACCCCTTTACGAGCAGTACTTC
-	15	TRBV7-9	TRBD1	TRBJ1-1	CASSLVQGKNTEAFF	TGTGCCAGCAGCTTAGTACAGGGGAAGAACACTGAAGCTTTCTTT
-	16	TRBV28	TRBD1	TRBJ1-3	CASSLWGQGTGNTIYF	TGTGCCAGCAGTTTATGGGGACAGGGAACCGGAAACACCATATATTTT
-	16	TRBV4-1	-	TRBJ2-5	CASSQETGRGGETQYF	TGCGCCAGCAGCCAAGAAACTGGCAGGGGAGGGGAGACCCAGTACTTC
-	20	TRBV3-1/TRBV3-2	TRBD2	TRBJ2-5	CASRSRGSAGGPSYHETQYF	TGTGCCAGCAGAAGTCGGGGATCGGCGGGAGGGCCCTCCTACCATGAGACCCAGTACTTC
-	15	TRBV9	-	TRBJ2-1	CASSGGVGFDNEQFF	TGTGCCAGCAGCGGGGGAGTGGGATTCGACAATGAGCAGTTCTTC
-	16	TRBV28	TRBD2	TRBJ2-1	CASSLTSGSPYNEQFF	TGTGCCAGCAGTCTGACTAGCGGCTCCCCCTACAATGAGCAGTTCTTC
-	19	TRBV19	TRBD1	TRBJ2-6	CASSRQSTGPPTGANVLTF	TGTGCCAGTAGTCGGCAGTCGACAGGGCCACCCACTGGGGCCAACGTCCTGACTTTC
-	14	TRBV11-2	TRBD1	TRBJ1-3	CASSYDRAGNTIYF	TGTGCCAGCAGTTACGACAGGGCTGGAAACACCATATATTTT
-	14	TRBV28	-	TRBJ2-7	CASSLGGAFDEQYF	TGTGCCAGCAGTTTAGGAGGGGCCTTTGACGAGCAGTACTTC
-	16	TRBV30	TRBD2	TRBJ2-1	CAWSPGPSGDYNEQFF	TGTGCCTGGAGTCCTGGACCTAGCGGGGATTACAATGAGCAGTTCTTC
-	15	TRBV28	-	TRBJ2-6	CASSLSGSGANVLTF	TGTGCCAGCAGTTTGTCGGGATCTGGGGCCAACGTCCTGACTTTC
once	16	TRBV10-1	-	TRBJ2-5	CASSLGQGNLLETQYF	TGCGCCAGCAGTTTGGGCCAGGGAAATCTGTTGGAGACCCAGTACTTC
-	14	TRBV30	TRBD2	TRBJ2-1	CAWSPGLGVYEQFF	TGTGCCTGGAGCCCGGGACTAGGGGTTTATGAGCAGTTCTTC